Listed here are 7 T cell receptor beta chains from one sample, sequenced in a study of cytomegalovirus exposure and HLA in healthy donors. Both 60 Vbeta primers and 13 Jbeta primers went into the PCR. This table comes from immunoSEQ multiplex PCR, and its TCRdb copy is limited to in-frame clones, with some not included. The sample records around 130,000 clones, about four fifths being singletons. Sequenced: PBMCs. The receptors here all came from a man aged 30 to 39 in good health and CMV-seronegative.

This chain connects TRBV5-1 to TRBJ2-5; 16 nucleotides line up with TRBD2. In germline, CDR1 is SGHRS, CDR2 YFSETQ. Trimming at V came to 4 bases and at J to 3 bases, leaving 9 bases not matched to a gene. The CDR3 has 18 amino acids. Here the CDR3 reads CASSLGTSGRAGKETQYF. Here the CDR3 DNA reads TGCGCCAGCAGCCTGGGGACTAGCGGGAGGGCTGGTAAAGAGACCCAGTACTTC.

In regard to this clone: Other DNA sequences in this specimen translate into the identical CDR3. Written as DNA, the CDR3 is TGTGCCAGCAGCGCCCAGGGATACGAGCAGTACTTC. Encoded protein: CASSAQGYEQYF. V gene TRBV9 combines with J gene TRBJ2-7; D may be TRBD1 (5 bases). V lost 3 bases to trimming and J lost 4 bases, with 8 bases between them. This CDR3 region has 12 residues. Germline values: CDR1 SGDLS, CDR2 YYNGEE.

V and J are TRBV4-3 and TRBJ2-2; weak D call: TRBD1 (6 bases). The CDR3 is 14 amino acids. Germline V CDR1 and CDR2: LGHNA, YSLEER. Trimming left V 4 bases short and J 0 bases short, with 6 bases between. The CDR3 sequence: CASSRDTNTGELFF. The CDR3 bases are TGCGCCAGCAGCCGGGACACGAACACCGGGGAGCTGTTTTTT.

The chain recombines TRBV28 with TRBJ1-5; TRBD1 aligns across 7 bases. Germline CDR1 is MDHEN and CDR2 is SYDVKM. This CDR3 contains 15 residues. V was pared by 6 bases and J by 0 bases, with 5 bases of the junction left unmatched. The CDR3 coding sequence is TGTGCCAGCAGCCCGCCAGGGGGTAGCAATCAGCCCCAGCATTTT. Its translation is CASSPPGGSNQPQHF.

The gene calls are TRBV5-1 and TRBJ2-5, with a possible D match to TRBD1 (5 bases). The CDR3 contains 15 residues. CDR1 SGHRS and CDR2 YFSETQ come from the germline V gene. V was pared by 2 bases and J by 5 bases, with 16 bases between. The CDR3 here is CASSLSGFQEETQYF. The CDR3 DNA follows: TGCGCCAGCAGCTTATCAGGGTTCCAAGAGGAGACCCAGTACTTC.

In this sample, this clone turned up a few times. The CDR3 here is CASSPRTKQNTGELFF. CDR3 DNA sequence: TGTGCCAGCAGCCCACGGACAAAACAGAACACCGGGGAGCTGTTTTTT. V usage is TRBV11-3 and J usage is TRBJ2-2, with a weak D call TRBD1 (5 bases). The CDR3 runs 16 residues. The germline gives CDR1 SGHNT, CDR2 YENEEA. The germline V and J ends were trimmed by 5 bases and 1 base, with 14 bases remaining between them.

The J gene is TRBJ1-2, the V gene TRBV9; D may be TRBD1 (5 bases). Trimming removed 0 bases from V and 6 bases from J, with 15 bases in between. The CDR3 length is 15 residues. The germline CDR1 and CDR2 sequences are SGDLS and YYNGEE. The CDR3 region is CASSVGLAGQDGYTF. The CDR3 DNA is TGTGCCAGCAGCGTAGGTCTTGCGGGGCAAGATGGCTACACCTTC.